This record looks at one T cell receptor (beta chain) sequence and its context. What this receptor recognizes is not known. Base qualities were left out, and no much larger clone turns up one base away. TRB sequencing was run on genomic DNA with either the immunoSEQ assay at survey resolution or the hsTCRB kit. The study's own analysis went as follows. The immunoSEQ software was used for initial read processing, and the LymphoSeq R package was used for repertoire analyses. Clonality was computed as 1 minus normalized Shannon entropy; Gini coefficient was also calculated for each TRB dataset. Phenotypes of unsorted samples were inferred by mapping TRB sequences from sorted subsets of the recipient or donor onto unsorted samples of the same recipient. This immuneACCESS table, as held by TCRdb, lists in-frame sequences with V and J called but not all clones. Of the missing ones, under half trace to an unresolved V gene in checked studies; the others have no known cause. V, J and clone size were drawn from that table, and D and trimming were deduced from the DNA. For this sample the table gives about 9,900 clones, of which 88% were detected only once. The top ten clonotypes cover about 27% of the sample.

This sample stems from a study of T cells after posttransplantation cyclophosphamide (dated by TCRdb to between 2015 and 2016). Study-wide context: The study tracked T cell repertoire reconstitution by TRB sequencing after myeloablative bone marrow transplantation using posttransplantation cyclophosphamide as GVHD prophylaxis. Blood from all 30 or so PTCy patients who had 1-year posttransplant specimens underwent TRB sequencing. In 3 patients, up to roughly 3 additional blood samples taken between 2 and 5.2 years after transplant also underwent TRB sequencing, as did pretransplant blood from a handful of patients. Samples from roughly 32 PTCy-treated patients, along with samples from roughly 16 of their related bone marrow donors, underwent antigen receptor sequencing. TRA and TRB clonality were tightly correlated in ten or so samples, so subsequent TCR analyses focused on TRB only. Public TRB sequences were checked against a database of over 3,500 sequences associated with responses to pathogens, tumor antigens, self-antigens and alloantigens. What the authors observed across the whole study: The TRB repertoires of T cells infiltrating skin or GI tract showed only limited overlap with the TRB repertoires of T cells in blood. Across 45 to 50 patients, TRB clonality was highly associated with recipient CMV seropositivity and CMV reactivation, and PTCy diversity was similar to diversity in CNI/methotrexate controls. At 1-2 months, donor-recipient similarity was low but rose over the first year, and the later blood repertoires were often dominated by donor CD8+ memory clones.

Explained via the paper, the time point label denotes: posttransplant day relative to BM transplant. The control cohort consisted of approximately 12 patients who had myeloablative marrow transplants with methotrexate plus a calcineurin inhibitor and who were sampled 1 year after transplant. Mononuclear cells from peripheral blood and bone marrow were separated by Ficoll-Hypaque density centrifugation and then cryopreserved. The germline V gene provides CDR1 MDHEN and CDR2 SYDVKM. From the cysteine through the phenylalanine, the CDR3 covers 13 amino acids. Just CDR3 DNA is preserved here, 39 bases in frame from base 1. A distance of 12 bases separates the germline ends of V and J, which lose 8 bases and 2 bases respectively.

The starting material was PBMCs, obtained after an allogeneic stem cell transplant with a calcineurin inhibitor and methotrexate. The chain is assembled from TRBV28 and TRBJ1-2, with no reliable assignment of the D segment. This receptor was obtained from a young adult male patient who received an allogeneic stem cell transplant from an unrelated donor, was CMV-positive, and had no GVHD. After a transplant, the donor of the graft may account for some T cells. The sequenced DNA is TGTGCCAGCTCCCGAGGGCAGAACTATGGCTACACCTTC. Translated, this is CASSRGQNYGYTF.